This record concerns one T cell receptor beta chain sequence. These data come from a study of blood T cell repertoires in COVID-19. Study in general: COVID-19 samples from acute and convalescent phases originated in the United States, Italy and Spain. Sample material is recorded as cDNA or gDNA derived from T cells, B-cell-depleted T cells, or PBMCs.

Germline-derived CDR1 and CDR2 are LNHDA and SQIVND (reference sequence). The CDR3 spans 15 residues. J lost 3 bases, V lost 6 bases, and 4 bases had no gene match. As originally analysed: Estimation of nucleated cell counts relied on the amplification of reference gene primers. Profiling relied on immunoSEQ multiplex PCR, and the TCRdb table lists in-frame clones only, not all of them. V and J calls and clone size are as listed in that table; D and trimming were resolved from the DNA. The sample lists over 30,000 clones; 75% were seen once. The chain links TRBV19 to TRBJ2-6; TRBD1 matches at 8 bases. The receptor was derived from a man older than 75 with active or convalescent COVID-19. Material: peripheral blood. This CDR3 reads CASSQGAIGANVLTF. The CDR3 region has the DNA TGTGCCAGTAGCCAGGGGGCGATTGGGGCCAACGTCCTGACTTTC.